These 26 T cell receptor beta chains originate from one sample sequenced in a study of neoadjuvant nivolumab and ipilimumab in lung cancer. Produced via immunoSEQ multiplex PCR; TCRdb's table is partial and in-frame only. Of roughly 32,000 clones listed, roughly 90% are singletons. The starting material was peripheral blood, obtained after neoadjuvant nivolumab, alone or with ipilimumab, at or shortly before surgery. These receptors originate from an adult with non-small cell lung cancer.

The chain uses TRBV5-1 and TRBJ1-4; no firm D call. V was trimmed by 1 base and J by 8 bases, leaving 12 bases between them. This CDR3 has 14 residues. CDR1 is SGHRS, CDR2 YFSETQ, per germline. The CDR3 DNA is TGCGCCAGCAGCTTGTCCGGTGATGCGGAAAAACTGTTTTTT. Residues: CASSLSGDAEKLFF.

V usage is TRBV6-1 and J usage is TRBJ2-7; no definite D call. Per germline, CDR1 MNHNS and CDR2 SASEGT. This CDR3 contains 14 residues. Trimming stripped 0 bases from V and 6 bases from J, with 12 bases between. CDR3 nucleotides: TGTGCCAGCAGTGAAGCAGATACCAGAATCGAGCAGTACTTC. Its protein is CASSEADTRIEQYF.

This sequence joins TRBV7-8 and TRBJ2-2; 7 bases align to TRBD2. With 5 bases clipped from V and 0 bases from J, the junction kept 6 bases outside the gene matches. The CDR3 has 16 amino acids. CDR1 is SGHVS and CDR2 is FQNEAQ in the germline V gene. This CDR3 reads CASSRTSETNTGELFF. In DNA, the CDR3 is TGTGCCAGCAGCCGAACTAGCGAGACGAACACCGGGGAGCTGTTTTTT. The whole variable domain, remainder taken from reference TRBV7-8 and TRBJ2-2, is GAGVSQSPRYKVAKRGQDVALRCDPISGHVSLFWYQQALGQGPEFLTYFQNEAQLDKSGLPSDRFFAERPEGSVSTLKIQRTQQEDSAVYLCASSRTSETNTGELFFGEGSRLTVL.

V and J are TRBV7-6 and TRBJ1-4; 7 nucleotides match TRBD1. The length of the CDR3 is 15 residues. With V trimmed by 2 bases and J by 8 bases, 8 bases remained unmatched. Germline CDR1 is SGHVS and CDR2 is FNYEAQ. CDR3 nucleotide sequence: TGTGCCAGCAGCTTAAACCCCACAGGGGTCGAAAAACTGTTTTTT. It specifies CASSLNPTGVEKLFF.

J is TRBJ1-3 and V is TRBV5-5; 9 bases match TRBD1. J lost 0 bases, V lost 6 bases, and 13 bases had no gene match. CDR1 is SGHKS and CDR2 is YYEKEE in the germline V gene (reference sequence). CDR3 length: 18 amino acids. The CDR3 is CASILYPGQGYSGNTIYF. The CDR3, as DNA: TGTGCCAGCATCCTATATCCGGGACAGGGCTACTCTGGAAACACCATATATTTT.

This chain connects TRBV5-1 to TRBJ1-1; D remains unclear. CDR1 and CDR2 from the germline V gene are SGHRS and YFSETQ. The CDR3 has 14 amino acids. V dropped 0 bases and J dropped 4 bases, with 10 bases sitting between them. The CDR3 reads CASSLAWGGTEAFF. CDR3 DNA sequence: TGCGCCAGCAGCTTGGCTTGGGGAGGCACTGAAGCTTTCTTT.

This clone was found once. This sequence joins TRBV5-1 and TRBJ2-5, with D unclear. Per germline, CDR1 SGHRS and CDR2 YFSETQ. The V and J ends lost 4 bases and 0 bases respectively, with 7 bases between them. This CDR3 has 13 residues. CDR3 sequence (DNA): TGCGCCAGCAGCCCCAGGTACCAAGAGACCCAGTACTTC. Its protein is CASSPRYQETQYF.

This rearrangement joins TRBV6-5 to TRBJ2-7; 12 bases map to TRBD2. CDR1 is MNHEY and CDR2 is SVGAGI in the germline V gene. There are 14 residues in the CDR3. V lost 6 bases, J lost 6 bases, and 6 bases stayed unmatched. The CDR3 is CASSGLAGPGEQYF. The CDR3 DNA reads as TGTGCCAGCAGCGGACTAGCGGGACCCGGCGAGCAGTACTTC.

The chain carries TRBV5-1 and TRBJ2-1, with 12 positions matching TRBD2. Germline V lookup: CDR1 SGHRS, CDR2 YFSETQ. V shed 5 bases, J shed 2 bases, and the junction held 8 bases outside the gene matches. The CDR3 consists of 17 residues. The CDR3, as DNA: TGCGCCAGCAGAAGCGCTAGCGGGAGGGCCGCCTACAATGAGCAGTTCTTC. Amino acid sequence: CASRSASGRAAYNEQFF.

CDR3 nucleotide sequence: TGTGCCAGCAGAGCAGACCGAACCAAGGGTCAGCCCCAGCATTTT. Protein sequence: CASRADRTKGQPQHF. The V and J genes are TRBV6-5 and TRBJ1-5; D not certain. CDR1 is MNHEY and CDR2 is SVGAGI in the germline V gene. V was cut by 6 bases and J by 6 bases, with 18 bases left in between. The CDR3 length is 15 residues.

The V gene is TRBV7-7, the J gene TRBJ2-2, with D possibly being TRBD2 (5 bases). Germline CDR1 reads SSHAT; CDR2 reads FNYEAQ (reference sequence). This CDR3 contains 14 residues. V lost 5 bases and J 7 bases, leaving 14 bases between the germline ends. The CDR3 region has the DNA TGTGCCAGCAGCCCTACACTCCGGGACGGGGAGCTGTTTTTT. It yields the protein CASSPTLRDGELFF.

This chain uses TRBV11-2 with TRBJ1-1; 7 bases align to TRBD1. Looked up from germline, CDR1 is SGHAT and CDR2 is FQNNGV. Germline trimming cut 7 bases from V and 5 bases from J; bases unmatched to any gene: 7. CDR3 size: 13 residues. As DNA, the CDR3 is TGTGCCAGCACCCAACAGGGGTTTACTGAAGCTTTCTTT. Translating it yields CASTQQGFTEAFF.

The V call is TRBV6-1, the J call TRBJ1-4; D might be TRBD1 (5 bases). The germline gives CDR1 MNHNS, CDR2 SASEGT. The V end was cut by 2 bases, the J end by 0 bases, with 16 bases between. CDR3 length: 18 residues. CDR3 residues: CASSESWRGDATNEKLFF. Here the CDR3 DNA reads TGTGCCAGCAGTGAATCGTGGAGGGGTGATGCAACTAATGAAAAACTGTTTTTT.

The CDR3 nucleotides are TGTGCCAGCAGTTTCACGGACTCGAACACTGAAGCTTTCTTT. Protein sequence: CASSFTDSNTEAFF. The chain is built from TRBV6-5 and TRBJ1-1; D call uncertain. CDR1 is MNHEY, CDR2 SVGAGI, per germline. The V gene lost 4 bases and the J gene lost 1 base, with 10 bases spanning the gap. This CDR3 comprises 14 residues.

CDR3 nucleotide sequence: TGCAGTGCTAGTTTGCGAGATGAGCAGTTCTTC. Translating it yields CSASLRDEQFF. V usage is TRBV20-1 and J usage is TRBJ2-1, with no clear D. V was clipped by 3 bases and J by 8 bases, with 8 bases between them. This CDR3 region has 11 residues. Germline loops: CDR1 DFQATT, CDR2 SNEGSKA (reference sequence).

The chain combines TRBV11-2 with TRBJ2-6, with a tentative D call TRBD1 (5 bases). V was trimmed by 5 bases and J by 2 bases, leaving 7 bases between them. Germline V CDR1 and CDR2: SGHAT, FQNNGV. This CDR3 has 14 residues. CDR3 loop: CASSRTTGANVLTF. The CDR3 DNA sequence: TGTGCCAGCAGCCGGACAACTGGGGCCAACGTCCTGACTTTC. The full variable domain, in which reference TRBV11-2 and TRBJ2-6 provide the parts outside the CDR3, is EAGVAQSPRYKIIEKRQSVAFWCNPISGHATLYWYQQILGQGPKLLIQFQNNGVVDDSQLPKDRFSAERLKGVDSTLKIQPAKLEDSAVYLCASSRTTGANVLTFGAGSRLTVL.

This clone was recorded only once. The rearrangement uses TRBV18 and TRBJ2-1; 14 nucleotides align to TRBD2. Unmatched junction bases numbered 7, after V lost 6 bases and J lost 6 bases. The CDR3 is 16 residues long. From germline, CDR1 is KGHSH and CDR2 LQKENI. CDR3 sequence: CASSQTSGRATNEQFF. The CDR3 DNA reads as TGTGCCAGCTCTCAGACTAGCGGGAGGGCGACCAATGAGCAGTTCTTC.

The chain links TRBV5-4 to TRBJ2-7, with a tentative D call TRBD2 (6 bases). Germline V lookup: CDR1 SGHNT, CDR2 YYREEE (reference sequence). Trimming removed 5 bases from V and 0 bases from J, with 15 bases in between. The CDR3 is made up of 15 amino acids. CDR3 amino acids: CASSRQTGGSYEQYF. Written as DNA, the CDR3 is TGTGCCAGCAGTCGACAAACCGGGGGCTCCTACGAGCAGTACTTC.

This clone has a single count. The V gene is TRBV5-1, the J gene TRBJ1-1, with TRBD1 matching 10 bases. Germline CDR1 is SGHRS and CDR2 is YFSETQ. The CDR3 covers 16 residues. V was clipped by 7 bases and J by 0 bases; unmatched bases: 9. DNA for the CDR3: TGCGCCAGCTCGAATCGACAGGGGGCCGTGAACACTGAAGCTTTCTTT. This sequence encodes CASSNRQGAVNTEAFF.

In this sample, this clone turned up once. CDR3 bases: TGTGCCAGCAGCTTAAGATGGGACAAAGCCTACGAGCAGTACTTC. Protein sequence: CASSLRWDKAYEQYF. The rearrangement joins TRBV7-2 to TRBJ2-7; TRBD1 is a possible D gene (6 bases). The CDR3 is 15 residues long. The germline V gene encodes CDR1 SGHTA and CDR2 FQGNSA. Trimming left V 2 bases short and J 2 bases short, with 13 bases between.

This sequence joins TRBV4-1 and TRBJ1-1, with 7 bases that match TRBD1. CDR3 length: 15 amino acids. Germline values: CDR1 MGHRA, CDR2 YSYEKL. V lost 1 base, J lost 2 bases, and 4 bases stayed unmatched. In DNA, the CDR3 is TGCGCCAGCAGCCAAGGCCCAGGGGGAAACACTGAAGCTTTCTTT. As protein: CASSQGPGGNTEAFF.

For the CDR3, the DNA is TGCGCCAGCAGCCAAGTGGTTCGGAAAGCGGGAACCGGGGAGCTGTTTTTT. Amino acid sequence: CASSQVVRKAGTGELFF. The chain recombines TRBV4-1 with TRBJ2-2, with 7 bases identical to TRBD2. Germline loops: CDR1 MGHRA, CDR2 YSYEKL. The J segment lost 5 bases and the V segment lost 1 base, leaving 10 bases of the junction unmatched. The CDR3 spans 17 residues.

The rearrangement links TRBV6-6 to TRBJ2-7; no firm D call. The CDR3 has 13 residues. Trimming took 3 bases from V and 0 from J, leaving 6 bases between them. CDR1 is MNHNY, CDR2 SVGAGI, per germline (reference sequence). The CDR3 DNA is TGTGCCAGCAGTTATCGGGCCTCCTACGAGCAGTACTTC. Translating it yields CASSYRASYEQYF.

The chain is built from TRBV29-1 and TRBJ2-7; D tentatively fits TRBD1 or TRBD2 (5 bases each). CDR1 is SQVTM, CDR2 ANQGSEA, per germline. The CDR3 consists of 12 residues. Between the trimmed V and J ends, which lost 6 bases and 4 bases, there was a span of 13 bases. The CDR3 here is CSVLQGVYEQYF. Here the CDR3 DNA reads TGCAGCGTACTCCAGGGAGTTTACGAGCAGTACTTC.

The V and J genes are TRBV7-7 and TRBJ2-3, with D perhaps TRBD2 (6 bases). CDR3 length: 15 amino acids. Germline assignment: CDR1 SSHAT and CDR2 FNYEAQ (reference sequence). Deletions cut 4 bases from V and 12 bases from J, with 23 bases between. CDR3 in amino acids: CASSSRDLHPNLQYF. In nucleotides, the CDR3 is TGTGCCAGCAGCTCCCGGGACTTGCACCCCAACCTACAGTATTTT. Drawing the rest from reference TRBV7-7 and TRBJ2-3, the complete variable domain is GAGVSQSPRYKVTKRGQDVTLRCDPISSHATLYWYQQALGQGPEFLTYFNYEAQPDKSGLPSDRFSAERPEGSISTLTIQRTEQRDSAMYRCASSSRDLHPNLQYFGPGTRLTVL.

This clone was detected once. The chain employs TRBV18 and TRBJ1-2; the D is unclear. Germline loops: CDR1 KGHSH, CDR2 LQKENI. The germline V and J ends were trimmed by 6 bases and 6 bases, with 20 bases remaining between them. CDR3 size: 15 residues. As DNA, the CDR3 is TGTGCCAGCTCCATCAGAGGGCGAGGGATGGATGGCTACACCTTC. Translated: CASSIRGRGMDGYTF.